This T cell receptor (beta chain) was obtained from a study of blood T cells in healthy people across ages. Study-level information: Through template switching, about one barcoded beta molecule was captured per two T cells, as measured in model experiments. Overall study results and limits: Estimated diversity, derived from one million T cells, was regarded as an underestimate.

With 0 bases removed from V and 5 bases from J, the gap between germline ends came to 14 bases. Germline V gives CDR1 MGHRA, CDR2 YSYEKL. CDR3 length: 16 residues. Regarding this clonotype: Its antigen remains unidentified.

With a J-beta primer mix and a sample-barcoded 5' primer, a second PCR ran roughly 7 to 11 cycles. Every molecule of cDNA carried a tag from a template-switch adaptor with 12 random nucleotides. The study obtained at least 3 million CDR3-containing paired-end reads from every sample. TCRdb processed the 5' RACE reads anew with MiXCR; each CDR3 protein has one entry. This table has approximately 600,000 distinct CDR3 sequences, under 70% appearing once. This chain connects TRBV4-1 to TRBJ2-1, with a tentative D call TRBD2 (6 bases). This TCR derives from a man between 60 and 75 years old in good health. The material sequenced was blood. This CDR3 is CASSQERTGVNNEQFF. Written as DNA, the CDR3 is TGCGCCAGCAGCCAAGAGAGGACGGGAGTTAACAATGAGCAGTTCTTC.